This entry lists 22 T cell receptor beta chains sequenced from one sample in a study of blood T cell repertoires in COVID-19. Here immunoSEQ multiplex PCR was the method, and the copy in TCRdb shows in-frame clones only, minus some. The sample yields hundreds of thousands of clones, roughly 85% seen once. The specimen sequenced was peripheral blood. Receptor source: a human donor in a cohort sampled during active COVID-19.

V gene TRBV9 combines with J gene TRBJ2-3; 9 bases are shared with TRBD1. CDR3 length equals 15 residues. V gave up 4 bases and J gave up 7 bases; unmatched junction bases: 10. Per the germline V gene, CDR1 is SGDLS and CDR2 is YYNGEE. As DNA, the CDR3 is TGTGCCAGCAGCCCGCGCCTAGGGACAGGGAATACGCAGTATTTT. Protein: CASSPRLGTGNTQYF.

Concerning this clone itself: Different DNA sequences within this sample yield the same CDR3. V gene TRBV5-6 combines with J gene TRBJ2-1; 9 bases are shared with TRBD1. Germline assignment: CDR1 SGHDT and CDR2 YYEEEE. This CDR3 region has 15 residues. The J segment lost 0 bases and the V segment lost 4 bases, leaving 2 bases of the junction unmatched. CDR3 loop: CASSLTGGSYNEQFF. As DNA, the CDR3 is TGTGCCAGCAGCCTGACAGGGGGCTCCTACAATGAGCAGTTCTTC.

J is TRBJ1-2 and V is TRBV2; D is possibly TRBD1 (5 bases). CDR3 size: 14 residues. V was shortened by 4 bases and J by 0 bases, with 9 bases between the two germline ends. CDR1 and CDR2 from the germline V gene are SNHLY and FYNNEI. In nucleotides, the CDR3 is TGTGCCAGCAGTGGGGCAGGGTCTAACTATGGCTACACCTTC. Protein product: CASSGAGSNYGYTF.

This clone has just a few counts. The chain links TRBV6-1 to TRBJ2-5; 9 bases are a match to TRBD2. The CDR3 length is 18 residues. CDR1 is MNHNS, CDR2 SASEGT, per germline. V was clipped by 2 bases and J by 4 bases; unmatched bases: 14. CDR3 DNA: TGTGCCAGCAGTGAAAATCTAGCGGGGAGCGCTAGCGGAGAGACCCAGTACTTC. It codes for CASSENLAGSASGETQYF.

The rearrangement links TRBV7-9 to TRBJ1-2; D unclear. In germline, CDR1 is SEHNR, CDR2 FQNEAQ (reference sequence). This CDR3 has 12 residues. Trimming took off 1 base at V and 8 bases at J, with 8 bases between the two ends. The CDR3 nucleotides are TGTGCCAGCAGCTTAGGGGCACGCGGCTACACCTTC. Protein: CASSLGARGYTF.

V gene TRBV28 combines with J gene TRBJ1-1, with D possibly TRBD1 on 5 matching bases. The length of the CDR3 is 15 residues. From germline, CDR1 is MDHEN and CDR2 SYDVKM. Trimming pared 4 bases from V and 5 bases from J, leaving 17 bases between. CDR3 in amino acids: CASSSMGRVDTEAFF. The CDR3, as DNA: TGTGCCAGCAGTTCTATGGGCAGGGTGGATACTGAAGCTTTCTTT.

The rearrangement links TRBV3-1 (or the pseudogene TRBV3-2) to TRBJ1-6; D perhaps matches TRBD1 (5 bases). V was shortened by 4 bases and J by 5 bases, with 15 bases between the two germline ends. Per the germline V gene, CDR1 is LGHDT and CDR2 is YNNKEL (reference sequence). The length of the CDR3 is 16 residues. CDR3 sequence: CASSPDRQPHNSPLHF. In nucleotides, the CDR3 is TGTGCCAGCAGCCCTGACCGACAGCCACATAATTCACCCCTCCACTTT.

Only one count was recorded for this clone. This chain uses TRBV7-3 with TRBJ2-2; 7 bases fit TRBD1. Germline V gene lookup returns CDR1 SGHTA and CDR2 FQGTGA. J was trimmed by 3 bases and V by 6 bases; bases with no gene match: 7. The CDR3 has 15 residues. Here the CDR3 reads CASSPRGLDTGELFF. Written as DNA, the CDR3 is TGTGCCAGCAGTCCTAGGGGGCTCGACACCGGGGAGCTGTTTTTT.

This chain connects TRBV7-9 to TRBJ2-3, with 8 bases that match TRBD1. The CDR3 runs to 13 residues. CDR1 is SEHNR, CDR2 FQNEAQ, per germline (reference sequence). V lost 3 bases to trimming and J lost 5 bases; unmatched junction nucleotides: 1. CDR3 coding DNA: TGTGCCAGCAGCTTCGGACAGGGAGATACGCAGTATTTT. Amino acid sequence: CASSFGQGDTQYF.

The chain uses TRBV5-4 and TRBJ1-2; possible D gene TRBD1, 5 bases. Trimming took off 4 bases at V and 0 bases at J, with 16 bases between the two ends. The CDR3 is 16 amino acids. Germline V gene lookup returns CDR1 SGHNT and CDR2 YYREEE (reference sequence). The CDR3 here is CASSPEDIRANYGYTF. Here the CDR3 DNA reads TGTGCCAGCAGCCCAGAGGACATCCGAGCTAACTATGGCTACACCTTC. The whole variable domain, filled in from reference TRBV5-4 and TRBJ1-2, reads ETGVTQSPTHLIKTRGQQVTLRCSSQSGHNTVSWYQQALGQGPQFIFQYYREEENGRGNFPPRFSGLQFPNYSSELNVNALELDDSALYLCASSPEDIRANYGYTFGSGTRLTVV.

CDR3 coding DNA: TGCAGTACGGGACTTTCCTACGAGCAGTACTTC. Residues: CSTGLSYEQYF. The chain couples TRBV20-1 to TRBJ2-7; possibly TRBD2 for D (6 bases). Germline CDR1 DFQATT, CDR2 SNEGSKA (reference sequence). CDR3 size: 11 residues. V gave up 8 bases and J gave up 1 base, with 9 bases separating them.

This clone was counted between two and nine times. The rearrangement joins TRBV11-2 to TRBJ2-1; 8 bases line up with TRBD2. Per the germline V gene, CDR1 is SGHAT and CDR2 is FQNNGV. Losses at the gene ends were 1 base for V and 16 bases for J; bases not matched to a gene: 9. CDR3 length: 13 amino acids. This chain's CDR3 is CASSLVGGGPSFF. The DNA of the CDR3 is TGTGCCAGCAGCTTAGTCGGGGGGGGCCCTTCCTTCTTC.

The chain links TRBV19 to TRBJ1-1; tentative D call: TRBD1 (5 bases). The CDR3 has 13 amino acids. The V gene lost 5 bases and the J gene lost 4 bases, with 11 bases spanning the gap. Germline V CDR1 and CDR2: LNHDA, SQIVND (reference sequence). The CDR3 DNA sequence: TGTGCCAGTAGTTTCCGGGGGAGCACTGAAGCTTTCTTT. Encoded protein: CASSFRGSTEAFF.

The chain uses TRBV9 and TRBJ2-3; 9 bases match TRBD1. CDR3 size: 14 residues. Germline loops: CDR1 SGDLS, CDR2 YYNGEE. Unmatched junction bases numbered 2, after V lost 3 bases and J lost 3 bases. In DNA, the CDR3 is TGTGCCAGCAGCGCTGGACAGGGGACAGATACGCAGTATTTT. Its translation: CASSAGQGTDTQYF.

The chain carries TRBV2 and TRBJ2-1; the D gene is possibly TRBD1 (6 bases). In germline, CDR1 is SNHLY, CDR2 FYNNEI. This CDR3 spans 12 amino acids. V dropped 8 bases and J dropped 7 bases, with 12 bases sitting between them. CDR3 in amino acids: CASGTILNEQFF. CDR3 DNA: TGTGCCAGCGGGACAATTTTGAATGAGCAGTTCTTC.

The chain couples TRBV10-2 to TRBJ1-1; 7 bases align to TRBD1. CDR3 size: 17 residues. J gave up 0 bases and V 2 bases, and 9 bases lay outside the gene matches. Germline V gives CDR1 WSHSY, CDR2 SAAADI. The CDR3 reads CASSETRRGNLNTEAFF. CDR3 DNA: TGCGCCAGCAGTGAGACTCGCAGGGGGAACTTGAACACTGAAGCTTTCTTT.

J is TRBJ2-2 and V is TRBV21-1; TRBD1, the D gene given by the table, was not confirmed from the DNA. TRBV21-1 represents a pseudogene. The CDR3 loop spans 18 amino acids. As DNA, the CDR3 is TGTGCCAGCAGCCTCCTTGGTGAGGGGGCGCGGAGCACCGGGGAGCTGTTTTTT. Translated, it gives CASSLLGEGARSTGELFF.

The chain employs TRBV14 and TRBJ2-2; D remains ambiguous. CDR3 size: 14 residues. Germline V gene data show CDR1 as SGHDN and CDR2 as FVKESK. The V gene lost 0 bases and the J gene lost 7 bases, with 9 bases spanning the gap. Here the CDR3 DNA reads TGTGCCAGCAGCCAAGACGCCCTATACGGGGAGCTGTTTTTT. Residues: CASSQDALYGELFF. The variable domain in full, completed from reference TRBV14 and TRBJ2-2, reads EAGVTQFPSHSVIEKGQTVTLRCDPISGHDNLYWYRRVMGKEIKFLLHFVKESKQDESGMPNNRFLAERTGGTYSTLKVQPAELEDSGVYFCASSQDALYGELFFGEGSRLTVL.

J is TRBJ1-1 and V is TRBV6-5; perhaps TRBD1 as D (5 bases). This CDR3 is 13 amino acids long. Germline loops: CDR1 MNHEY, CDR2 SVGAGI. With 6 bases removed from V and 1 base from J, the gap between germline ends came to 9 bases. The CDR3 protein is CASRYTGNTEAFF. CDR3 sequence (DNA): TGTGCCAGCAGGTATACAGGGAACACTGAAGCTTTCTTT.

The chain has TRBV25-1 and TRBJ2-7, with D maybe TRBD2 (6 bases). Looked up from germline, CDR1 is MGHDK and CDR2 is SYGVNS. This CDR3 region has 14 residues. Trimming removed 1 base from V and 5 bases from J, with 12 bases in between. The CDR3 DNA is TGTGCCAGCAGTGAATGGAGGGAAGTCGACGAGCAGTACTTC. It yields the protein CASSEWREVDEQYF.

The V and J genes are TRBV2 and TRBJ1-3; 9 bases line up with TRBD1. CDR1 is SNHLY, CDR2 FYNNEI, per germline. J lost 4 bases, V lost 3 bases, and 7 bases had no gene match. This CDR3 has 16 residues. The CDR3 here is CASSDRDRVAGNTIYF. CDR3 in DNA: TGTGCCAGCAGTGACAGGGACAGGGTGGCCGGAAACACCATATATTTT.

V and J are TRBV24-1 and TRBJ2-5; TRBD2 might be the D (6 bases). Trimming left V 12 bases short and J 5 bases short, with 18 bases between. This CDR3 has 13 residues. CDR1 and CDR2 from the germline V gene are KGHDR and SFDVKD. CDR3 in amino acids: CAPSWTSGETQYF. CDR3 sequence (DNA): TGTGCCCCTTCCTGGACAAGCGGGGAGACCCAGTACTTC.